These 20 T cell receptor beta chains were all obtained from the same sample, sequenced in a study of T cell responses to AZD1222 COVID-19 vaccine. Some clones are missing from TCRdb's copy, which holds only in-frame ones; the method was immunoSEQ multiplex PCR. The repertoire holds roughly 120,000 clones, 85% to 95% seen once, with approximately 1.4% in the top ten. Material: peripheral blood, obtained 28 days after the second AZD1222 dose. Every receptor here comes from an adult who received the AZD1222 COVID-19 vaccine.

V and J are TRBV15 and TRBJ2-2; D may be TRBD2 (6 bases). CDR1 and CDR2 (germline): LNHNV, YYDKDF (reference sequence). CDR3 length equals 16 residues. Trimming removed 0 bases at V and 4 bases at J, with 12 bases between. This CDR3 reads CATSRDSEGSTGELFF. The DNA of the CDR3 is TGTGCCACCAGCAGAGATTCGGAGGGAAGCACCGGGGAGCTGTTTTTT. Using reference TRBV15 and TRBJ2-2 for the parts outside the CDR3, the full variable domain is DAMVIQNPRYQVTQFGKPVTLSCSQTLNHNVMYWYQQKSSQAPKLLFHYYDKDFNNEADTPDNFQSRRPNTSFCFLDIRSPGLGDTAMYLCATSRDSEGSTGELFFGEGSRLTVL.

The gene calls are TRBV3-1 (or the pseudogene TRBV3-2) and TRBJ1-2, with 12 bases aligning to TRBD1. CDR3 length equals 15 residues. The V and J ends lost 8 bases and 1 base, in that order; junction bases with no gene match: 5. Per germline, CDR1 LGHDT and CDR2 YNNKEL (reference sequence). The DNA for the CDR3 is TGTGCCAGCCGGGGACAGGGGGCCTTTAACTATGGCTACACCTTC. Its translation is CASRGQGAFNYGYTF.

CDR3 protein: CSVEGVQGYEQFF. The CDR3 DNA follows: TGCAGCGTTGAAGGGGTCCAGGGTTATGAGCAGTTCTTC. The chain combines TRBV29-1 with TRBJ2-1, with a tentative D call TRBD1 (5 bases). Deletions cut 1 base from V and 8 bases from J, with 12 bases between. Germline values: CDR1 SQVTM, CDR2 ANQGSEA. The CDR3 has 13 residues.

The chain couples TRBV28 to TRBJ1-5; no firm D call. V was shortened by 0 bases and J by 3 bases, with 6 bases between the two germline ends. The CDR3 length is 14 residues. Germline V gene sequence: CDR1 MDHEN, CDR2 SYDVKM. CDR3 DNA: TGTGCCAGCAGTTTATGGGGTACCAATCAGCCCCAGCATTTT. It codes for CASSLWGTNQPQHF.

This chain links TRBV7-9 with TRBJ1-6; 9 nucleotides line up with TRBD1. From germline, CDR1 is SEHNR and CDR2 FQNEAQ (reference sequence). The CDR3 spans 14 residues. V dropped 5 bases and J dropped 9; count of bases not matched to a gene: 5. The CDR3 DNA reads TGTGCCAGCAGCCCGGGACAGGGCGGTTCACCCCTCCACTTT. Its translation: CASSPGQGGSPLHF. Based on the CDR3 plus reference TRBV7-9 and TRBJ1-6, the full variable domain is DTGVSQNPRHKITKRGQNVTFRCDPISEHNRLYWYRQTLGQGPEFLTYFQNEAQLEKSRLLSDRFSAERPKGSFSTLEIQRTEQGDSAMYLCASSPGQGGSPLHFGNGTRLTVT.

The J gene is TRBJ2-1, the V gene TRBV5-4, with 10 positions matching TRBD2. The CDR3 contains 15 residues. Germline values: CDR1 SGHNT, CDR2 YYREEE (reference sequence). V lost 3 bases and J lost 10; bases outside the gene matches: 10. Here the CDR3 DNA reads TGTGCCAGCAGCTCTAGCGGGAGTCCCAGCTGGGAGCAGTTCTTC. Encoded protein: CASSSSGSPSWEQFF.

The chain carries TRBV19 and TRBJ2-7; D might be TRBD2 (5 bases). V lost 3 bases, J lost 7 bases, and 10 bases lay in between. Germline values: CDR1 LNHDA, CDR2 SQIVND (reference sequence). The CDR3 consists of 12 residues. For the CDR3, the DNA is TGTGCCAGTAGTATGGGGAGTGGGGAGCAGTACTTC. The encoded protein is CASSMGSGEQYF.

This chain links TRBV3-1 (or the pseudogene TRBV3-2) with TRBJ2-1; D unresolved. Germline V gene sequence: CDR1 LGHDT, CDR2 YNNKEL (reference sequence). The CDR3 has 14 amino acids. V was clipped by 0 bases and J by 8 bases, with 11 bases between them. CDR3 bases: TGTGCCAGCAGCCAAGATTGGTCGGCCTATGAGCAGTTCTTC. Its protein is CASSQDWSAYEQFF.

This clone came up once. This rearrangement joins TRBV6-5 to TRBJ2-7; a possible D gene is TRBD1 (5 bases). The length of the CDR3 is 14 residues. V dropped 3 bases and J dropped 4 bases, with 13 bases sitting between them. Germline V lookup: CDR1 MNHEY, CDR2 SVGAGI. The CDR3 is CASSYYGRVYEQYF. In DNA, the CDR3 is TGTGCCAGCAGTTATTACGGCAGGGTATACGAGCAGTACTTC.

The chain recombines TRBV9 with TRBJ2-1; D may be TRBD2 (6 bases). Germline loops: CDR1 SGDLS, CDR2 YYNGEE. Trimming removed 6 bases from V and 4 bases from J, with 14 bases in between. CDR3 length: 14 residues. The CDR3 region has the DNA TGTGCCAGCACCACGGGTAGCGGATACAATGAGCAGTTCTTC. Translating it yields CASTTGSGYNEQFF.

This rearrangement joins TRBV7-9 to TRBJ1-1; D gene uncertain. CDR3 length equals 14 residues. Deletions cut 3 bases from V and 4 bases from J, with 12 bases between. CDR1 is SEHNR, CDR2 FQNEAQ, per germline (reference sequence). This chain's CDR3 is CASSFAEAGTEAFF. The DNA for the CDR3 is TGTGCCAGCAGCTTTGCGGAGGCGGGCACTGAAGCTTTCTTT.

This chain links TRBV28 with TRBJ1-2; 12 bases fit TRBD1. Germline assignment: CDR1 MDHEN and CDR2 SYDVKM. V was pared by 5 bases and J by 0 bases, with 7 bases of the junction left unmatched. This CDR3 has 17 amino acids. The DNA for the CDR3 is TGTGCCAGCAGTCTACCGGGACAGGGGGCTTCTAACTATGGCTACACCTTC. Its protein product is CASSLPGQGASNYGYTF.

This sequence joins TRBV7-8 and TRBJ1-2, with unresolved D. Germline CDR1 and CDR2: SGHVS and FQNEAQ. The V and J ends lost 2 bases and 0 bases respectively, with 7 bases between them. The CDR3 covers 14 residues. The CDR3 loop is CASSLLNPNYGYTF. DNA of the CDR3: TGTGCCAGCAGCTTACTGAATCCTAACTATGGCTACACCTTC. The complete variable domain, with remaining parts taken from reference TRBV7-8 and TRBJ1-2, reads GAGVSQSPRYKVAKRGQDVALRCDPISGHVSLFWYQQALGQGPEFLTYFQNEAQLDKSGLPSDRFFAERPEGSVSTLKIQRTQQEDSAVYLCASSLLNPNYGYTFGSGTRLTVV.

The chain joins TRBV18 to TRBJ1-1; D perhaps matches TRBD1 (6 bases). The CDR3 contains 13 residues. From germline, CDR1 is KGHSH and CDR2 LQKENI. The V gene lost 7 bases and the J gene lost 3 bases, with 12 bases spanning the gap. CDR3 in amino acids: CASYQGRDTEAFF. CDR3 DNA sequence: TGTGCCAGCTATCAGGGGAGGGACACTGAAGCTTTCTTT.

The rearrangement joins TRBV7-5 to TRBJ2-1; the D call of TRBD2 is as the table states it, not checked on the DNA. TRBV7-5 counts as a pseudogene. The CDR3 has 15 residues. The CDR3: CVRISAGLPYNEQFF. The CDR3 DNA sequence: TGTGTCAGAATCTCGGCGGGACTACCTTACAATGAGCAGTTCTTC.

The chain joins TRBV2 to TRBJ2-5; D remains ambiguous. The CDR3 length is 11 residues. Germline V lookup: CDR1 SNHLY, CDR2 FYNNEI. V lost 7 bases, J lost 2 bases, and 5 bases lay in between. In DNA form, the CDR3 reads TGTGCCAGCACGGAGCAAGAGACCCAGTACTTC. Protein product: CASTEQETQYF.

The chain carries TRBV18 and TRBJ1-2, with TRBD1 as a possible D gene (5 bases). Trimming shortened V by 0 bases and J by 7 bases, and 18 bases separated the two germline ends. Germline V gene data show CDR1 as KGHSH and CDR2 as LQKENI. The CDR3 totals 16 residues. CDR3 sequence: CASSPPIREESFGYTF. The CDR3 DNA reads TGTGCCAGCTCACCACCGATCAGGGAGGAGTCCTTTGGCTACACCTTC. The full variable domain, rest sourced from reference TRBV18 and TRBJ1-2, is NAGVMQNPRHLVRRRGQEARLRCSPMKGHSHVYWYRQLPEEGLKFMVYLQKENIIDESGMPKERFSAEFPKEGPSILRIQQVVRGDSAAYFCASSPPIREESFGYTFGSGTRLTVV.

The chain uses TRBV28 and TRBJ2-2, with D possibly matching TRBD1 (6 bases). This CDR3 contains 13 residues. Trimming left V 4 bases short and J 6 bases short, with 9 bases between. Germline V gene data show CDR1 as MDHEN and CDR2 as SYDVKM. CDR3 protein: CASSSGQPGELFF. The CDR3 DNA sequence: TGTGCCAGCAGTTCAGGACAGCCCGGGGAGCTGTTTTTT. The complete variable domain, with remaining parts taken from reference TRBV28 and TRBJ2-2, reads DVKVTQSSRYLVKRTGEKVFLECVQDMDHENMFWYRQDPGLGLRLIYFSYDVKMKEKGDIPEGYSVSREKKERFSLILESASTNQTSMYLCASSSGQPGELFFGEGSRLTVL.

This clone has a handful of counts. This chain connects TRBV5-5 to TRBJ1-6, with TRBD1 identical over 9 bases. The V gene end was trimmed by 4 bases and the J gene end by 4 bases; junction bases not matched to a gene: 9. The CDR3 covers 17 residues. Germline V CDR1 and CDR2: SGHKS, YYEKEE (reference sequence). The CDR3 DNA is TGTGCCAGCAGCGACACGGGACAGGGCGTATATAATTCACCCCTCCACTTT. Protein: CASSDTGQGVYNSPLHF.

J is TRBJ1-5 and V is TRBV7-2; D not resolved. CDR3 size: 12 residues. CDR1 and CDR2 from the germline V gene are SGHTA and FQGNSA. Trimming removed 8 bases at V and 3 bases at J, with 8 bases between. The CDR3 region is CASGQHNQPQHF. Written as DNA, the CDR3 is TGTGCCAGCGGGCAGCACAATCAGCCCCAGCATTTT.